The present T cell receptor beta chain was sequenced within a study of blood T cell repertoires in COVID-19. Study-level background: Acute-phase and convalescent COVID-19 samples originated in the United States, Italy and Spain.

The CDR3 has 15 amino acids. The V gene's germline CDR1 is SNHLY and CDR2 FYNNEI. J gave up 4 bases and V 4 bases, and 3 bases lay outside the gene matches. The data were produced by immunoSEQ multiplex PCR, yet TCRdb's version contains in-frame clones alone and is incomplete. The sample holds around 100,000 clones, around four fifths seen once. This clonotype was obtained from a man in his forties or fifties with active or convalescent COVID-19. The chain links TRBV2 to TRBJ2-2, with 10 bases aligning to TRBD1. Material for sequencing was peripheral blood. In nucleotides, the CDR3 is TGTGCCAGCAGTGGACAGGGGGCGAGCACCGGGGAGCTGTTTTTT. Amino acid sequence: CASSGQGASTGELFF.